This T cell receptor (beta chain) was sequenced for a study of T cell repertoires in cytomegalovirus infection. Study at large: Matching HLA type, along with CMV infection, was indicated by public TCR beta signatures.

This CDR3 is built from 15 residues. Per the germline V gene, CDR1 is SEHNR and CDR2 is FQNEAQ (reference sequence). The germline V and J ends were trimmed by 2 bases and 2 bases, with 12 bases remaining between them. Overall study findings and caveats: Ex vivo responses were dominated by HLA-C-restricted CMV-specific TCR beta clonotypes.

This clonotype occurred many times. Its antigen is unknown. TCRdb fed the reads into MiXCR, producing one record per CDR3 protein. Of approximately 500,000 distinct CDR3 sequences in the sample, roughly 10% were seen once. The sequenced sample was PBMCs. The chain couples TRBV7-9 to TRBJ2-5; unclear D gene. This clonotype was sampled from a human donor in good health (CMV status not recorded). Some clones in this sample may be carry-over from other donors' samples. CDR3 residues: CASSLKGGRQETQYF. CDR3 coding DNA: TGTGCCAGCAGCTTAAAGGGCGGCAGACAAGAGACCCAGTACTTC.